The present TCR beta chain was sequenced within a study of T cell responses to AZD1222 COVID-19 vaccine. As concerns this clone: The antigen remains unidentified.

General observations from the study: At study baseline, merely six AZD1222 recipients were seropositive. Regions 160-218 and 743-854 held dominance among vaccine-associated CD4 TCRs, which spanned spike. Unmutated variant regions are reportedly the target of nearly half of TCRs that are spike-specific.

Deletions cut 6 bases from V and 13 bases from J, with 15 bases between. Germline values: CDR1 SNHLY, CDR2 FYNNEI. The CDR3 is made up of 12 amino acids. Method: immunoSEQ multiplex PCR; TCRdb's copy keeps in-frame clones and lacks some. The sample shows around 87,000 clones, just over 90% of them seen only once. The TCR originated in an adult in good health. J is TRBJ1-4 and V is TRBV2; tentatively, D is TRBD1 (6 bases). The source material was peripheral blood, sampled on day 0 of AZD1222 vaccination. CDR3: CASRLGDNSLFF. CDR3 in DNA: TGTGCCAGCAGACTAGGGGACAATTCACTGTTTTTT.